The present entry profiles one T cell receptor (beta chain) with its context. The CDR3 is 11 residues long. Per the germline V gene, CDR1 is DFQATT and CDR2 is SNEGSKA (reference sequence). V was cut by 7 bases and J by 5 bases, with 9 bases left in between. The data are from a study of blood T cell repertoires in COVID-19. The repertoire was sequenced with immunoSEQ multiplex PCR; TCRdb's copy has only in-frame clones and lacks some. The sample has 180,000 or so clones, roughly 79% seen once. Seattle participants joined during active infection and were tracked over time. The sample consisted of peripheral blood. This chain uses TRBV20-1 with TRBJ2-1, with D uncertain. The origin of this receptor is a middle-aged woman with COVID-19, enrolled during active disease. CDR3 amino acids: CSELKNNEQFF. Here the CDR3 DNA reads TGCAGTGAGCTCAAAAACAATGAGCAGTTCTTC.